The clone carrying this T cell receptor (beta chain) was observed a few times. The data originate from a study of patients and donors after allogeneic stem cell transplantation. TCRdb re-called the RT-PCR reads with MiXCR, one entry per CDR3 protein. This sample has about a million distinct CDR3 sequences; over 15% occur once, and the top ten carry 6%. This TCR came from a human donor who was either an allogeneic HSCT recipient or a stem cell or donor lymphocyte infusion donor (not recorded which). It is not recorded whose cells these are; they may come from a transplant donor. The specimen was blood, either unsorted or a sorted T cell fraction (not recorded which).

This CDR3 is CASSLTNLGVKLFF. CDR3 nucleotides: TGTGCCAGCAGCTTAACAAACCTAGGCGTAAAACTGTTTTTT. This chain joins TRBV7-2 and TRBJ1-4; D ambiguous. CDR1 is SGHTA and CDR2 is FQGNSA in the germline V gene. This CDR3 has 14 amino acids. V was clipped by 2 bases and J by 10 bases, with 14 bases between them.